These T cell receptor beta chains were read from a single sample in a study of blood T cell repertoires in COVID-19. Sequenced by immunoSEQ multiplex PCR; TCRdb stores in-frame clones only, minus some. Among about 220,000 clones listed, 80% to 85% were seen once. The sample comprised peripheral blood. The receptors were sampled from a human donor in a cohort sampled during active COVID-19. Both conserved end residues are part of each CDR3. Fields, in order: CDR3 length, clone size, J gene, D gene, V gene, CDR3 DNA, CDR3 protein. D genes are given only for firm matches. Part of the rows lack a size; the others show once, few, many or a class for expanded clones.

15 . TRBJ2-1 TRBD2 TRBV3-1/TRBV3-2 TGTGCCAGCAGCCGTGGGACTAGCGGGAACAATGAGCAGTTCTTC CASSRGTSGNNEQFF
15 . TRBJ1-1 . TRBV15 TGTGCCACCAGCAGAGTTGGAACAGCGAACACTGAAGCTTTCTTT CATSRVGTANTEAFF
15 . TRBJ2-7 TRBD1 TRBV2 TGTGCCAGCAGCACGATGGTACAGGGGGCCTACGAGCAGTACTTC CASSTMVQGAYEQYF
15 . TRBJ1-2 TRBD1 TRBV10-2 TGCGCCAGCAGTGGGGGACAGGGTTCCCTCTATGGCTACACCTTC CASSGGQGSLYGYTF
17 . TRBJ2-5 TRBD1 TRBV5-4 TGTGCCAGCAGCCCTGGCGGGGCAGGGGGCTTGGGAGAGACCCAGTACTTC CASSPGGAGGLGETQYF
14 . TRBJ1-5 . TRBV6-2/TRBV6-3 TGTGCCAGCAGTTACTTACAGTTCAATCAGCCCCAGCATTTT CASSYLQFNQPQHF
15 . TRBJ1-2 TRBD1 TRBV28 TGTGCCAGCAGTCCCACCGGGACAGGGGCTTATGGCTACACCTTC CASSPTGTGAYGYTF
19 . TRBJ2-2 . TRBV9 TGTGCCAGCAGCCCCGCAAAGGGGGGGGGACATACGAACACCGGGGAGCTGTTTTTT CASSPAKGGGHTNTGELFF
15 . TRBJ2-7 TRBD1 TRBV6-5 TGTGCCAGCAGATTGGACAGGGCCGTGCCCTACGAGCAGTACTTC CASRLDRAVPYEQYF
14 once TRBJ1-4 . TRBV5-1 TGCGCCAGCAGCAAGGGAGGCGAGAATGAAAAACTGTTTTTT CASSKGGENEKLFF
15 . TRBJ1-2 . TRBV11-2 TGTGCCAGCAGCTTAAATCGCGCGGGGGGCTATGGCTACACCTTC CASSLNRAGGYGYTF
15 . TRBJ1-2 . TRBV5-1 TGCGCCAGCAGCTTGGGGACTCGAACCCTCTCTGGCTACACCTTC CASSLGTRTLSGYTF
13 . TRBJ2-7 . TRBV12-3/TRBV12-4 TGTGCCAGCAGTTTAGCGGGGGCGCCCGAGCAGTACTTC CASSLAGAPEQYF
13 once TRBJ1-2 . TRBV23-1 TGCGCCAGCAGTCAAGGCATACACTATGGCTACACCTTC CASSQGIHYGYTF
13 . TRBJ2-3 . TRBV19 TGTGCCAGTAGTACGACAGGCACAGATACGCAGTATTTT CASSTTGTDTQYF
15 . TRBJ2-7 . TRBV9 TGTGCCAGCAGCGTAGATCCAGGCCCCTCCTACGAGCAGTACTTC CASSVDPGPSYEQYF
14 . TRBJ1-5 . TRBV2 TGTGCCAGTCGACCGGGACAATCGGGTCAGCCCCAGCATTTT CASRPGQSGQPQHF
16 . TRBJ1-2 . TRBV7-2 TGTGCCAGCAGCTTACGAAGCGTTATTACTAACTATGGCTACACCTTC CASSLRSVITNYGYTF